One TCR beta chain is described in this entry. The data were obtained in a study of glioma-infiltrating T cells. The CDR3 spans 16 residues. The germline gives CDR1 MNHNS, CDR2 SASEGT. With 5 bases removed from V and 0 bases from J, the gap between germline ends came to 11 bases. The iRepertoire nested amplicon-rescue multiplex PCR amplified TCR alpha and beta CDR3s from RNA. For one-step reverse transcription and amplification, 100-400 ng of tissue mRNA or PBMC total RNA was used. MiXCR, run by TCRdb on the multiplex PCR reads, gives a single entry per CDR3 protein. The sample holds about 140,000 distinct CDR3 sequences, roughly 43% seen once.

The sample comprised glioma tissue, nonneoplastic brain tissue, or PBMCs (not recorded which). The rearrangement uses TRBV6-1 and TRBJ1-6; D gene ambiguous. The TCR was taken from a human donor with low-grade glioma or glioblastoma, undergoing nonglioma brain surgery, or in good health (not recorded which). The CDR3 is CASSSRISSYNSPLHF. The CDR3 bases are TGTGCCAGCAGTTCCCGGATTAGCTCCTATAATTCACCCCTCCACTTT.